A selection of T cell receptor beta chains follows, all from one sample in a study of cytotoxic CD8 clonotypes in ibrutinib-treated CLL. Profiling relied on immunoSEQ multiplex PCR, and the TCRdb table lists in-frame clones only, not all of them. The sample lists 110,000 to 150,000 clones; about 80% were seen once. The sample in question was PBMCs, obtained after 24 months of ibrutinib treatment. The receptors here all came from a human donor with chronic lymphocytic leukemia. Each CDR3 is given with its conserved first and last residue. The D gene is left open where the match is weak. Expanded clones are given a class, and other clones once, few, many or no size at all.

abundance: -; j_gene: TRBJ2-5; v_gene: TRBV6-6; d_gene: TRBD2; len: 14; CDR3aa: CASRPAGGQETQYF; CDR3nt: TGTGCCAGCAGACCCGCGGGGGGACAAGAGACCCAGTACTTC
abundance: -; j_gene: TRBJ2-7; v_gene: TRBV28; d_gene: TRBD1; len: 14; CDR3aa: CASSLSQGAGEQYF; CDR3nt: TGTGCCAGCAGTTTGAGCCAGGGGGCGGGCGAGCAGTACTTC
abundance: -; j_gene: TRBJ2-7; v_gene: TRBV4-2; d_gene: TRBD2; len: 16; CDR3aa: CASSQDRASGRWEQYF; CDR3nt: TGTGCCAGCAGCCAAGATCGGGCTAGCGGGAGGTGGGAGCAGTACTTC
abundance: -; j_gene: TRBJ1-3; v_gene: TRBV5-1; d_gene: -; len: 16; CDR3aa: CASSLVGGSLRNTIYF; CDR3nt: TGCGCCAGCAGCTTGGTTGGAGGGTCCCTCCGAAACACCATATATTTT
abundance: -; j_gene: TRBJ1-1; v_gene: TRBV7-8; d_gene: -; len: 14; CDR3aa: CASSPRGPGTEAFF; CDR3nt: TGTGCCAGCAGCCCCCGGGGGCCGGGGACTGAAGCTTTCTTT
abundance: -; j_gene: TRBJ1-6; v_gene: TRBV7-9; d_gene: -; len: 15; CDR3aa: CATPEGDLWNSPLHF; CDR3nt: TGTGCCACCCCGGAGGGGGATTTGTGGAATTCACCCCTCCACTTT
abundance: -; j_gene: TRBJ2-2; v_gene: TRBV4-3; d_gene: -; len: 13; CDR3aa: CASSQRTGGELFF; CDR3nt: TGCGCCAGCAGCCAAAGAACGGGCGGGGAGCTGTTTTTT
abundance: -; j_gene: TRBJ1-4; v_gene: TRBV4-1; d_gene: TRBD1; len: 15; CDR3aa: CASRQGTGAFEKLFF; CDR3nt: TGCGCCAGCAGGCAAGGGACAGGGGCATTTGAAAAACTGTTTTTT
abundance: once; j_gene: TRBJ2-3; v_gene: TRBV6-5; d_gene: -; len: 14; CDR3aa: CASSPPSRTDTQYF; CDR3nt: TGTGCCAGCAGTCCCCCCTCGCGGACAGATACGCAGTATTTT
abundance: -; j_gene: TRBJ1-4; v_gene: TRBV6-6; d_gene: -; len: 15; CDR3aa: CATWGGSATNEKLFF; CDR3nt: TGTGCCACATGGGGAGGGTCAGCAACTAATGAAAAACTGTTTTTT
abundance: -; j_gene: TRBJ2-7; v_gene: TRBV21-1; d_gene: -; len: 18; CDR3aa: CASSPHGTGDSPTYEQYF; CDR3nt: TGTGCCAGCAGCCCCCATGGGACAGGGGACTCACCCACCTACGAGCAGTACTTC
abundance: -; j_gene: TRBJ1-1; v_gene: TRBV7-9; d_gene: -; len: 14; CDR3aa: CASSPGTPGTEAFF; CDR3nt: TGTGCCAGCAGCCCCGGGACCCCTGGGACTGAAGCTTTCTTT
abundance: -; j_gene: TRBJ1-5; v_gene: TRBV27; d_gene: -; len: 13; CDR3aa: CASSLGPNQPQHF; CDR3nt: TGTGCCAGCAGTTTGGGGCCCAATCAGCCCCAGCATTTT
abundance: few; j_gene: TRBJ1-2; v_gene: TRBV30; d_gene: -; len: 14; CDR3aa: CAWITYRAPLGYTF; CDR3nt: TGTGCCTGGATCACCTACCGGGCCCCACTGGGCTACACCTTC
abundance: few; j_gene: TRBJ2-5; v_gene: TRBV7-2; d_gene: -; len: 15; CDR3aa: CASSGHPDGWQTQYF; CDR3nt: TGTGCCAGCAGCGGCCACCCCGACGGGTGGCAGACCCAGTACTTC
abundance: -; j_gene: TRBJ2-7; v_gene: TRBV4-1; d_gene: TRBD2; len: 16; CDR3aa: CASSLTGLANPREQYF; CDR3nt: TGCGCCAGCAGCCTGACCGGACTAGCCAACCCTAGGGAGCAGTACTTC
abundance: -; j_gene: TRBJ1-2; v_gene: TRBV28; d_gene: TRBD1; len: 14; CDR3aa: CASTTGGSNYGYTF; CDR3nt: TGTGCCAGCACCACAGGGGGCTCGAACTATGGCTACACCTTC
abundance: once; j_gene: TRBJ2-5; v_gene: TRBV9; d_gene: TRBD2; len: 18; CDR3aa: CASSVRVGSGGGQETQYF; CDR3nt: TGTGCCAGCAGCGTAAGGGTGGGTAGCGGGGGCGGGCAAGAGACCCAGTACTTC
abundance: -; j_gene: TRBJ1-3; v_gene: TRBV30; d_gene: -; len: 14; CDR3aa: CAWSRGVEGNTIYF; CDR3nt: TGTGCCTGGAGTAGGGGGGTAGAAGGAAACACCATATATTTT
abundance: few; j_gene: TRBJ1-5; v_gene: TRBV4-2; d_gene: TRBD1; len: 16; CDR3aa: CASSQLQGGHNQPQHF; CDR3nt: TGTGCCAGCAGCCAACTACAGGGGGGGCACAATCAGCCCCAGCATTTT
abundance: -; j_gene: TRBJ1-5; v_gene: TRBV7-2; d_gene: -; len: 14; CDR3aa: CASSSHSPNQPQHF; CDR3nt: TGTGCCAGCAGCTCCCACAGCCCTAATCAGCCCCAGCATTTT
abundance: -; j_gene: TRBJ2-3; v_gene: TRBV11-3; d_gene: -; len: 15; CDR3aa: CASSRGRQSTDTQYF; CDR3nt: TGTGCCAGCAGCCGCGGCCGACAGAGCACAGATACGCAGTATTTT
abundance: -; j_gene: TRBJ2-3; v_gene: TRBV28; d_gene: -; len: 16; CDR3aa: CASSPNPGRGPDTQYF; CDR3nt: TGTGCCAGCAGTCCGAATCCCGGGCGGGGACCAGATACGCAGTATTTT
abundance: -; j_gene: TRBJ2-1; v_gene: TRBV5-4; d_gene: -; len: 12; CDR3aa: CASSRDSNEQFF; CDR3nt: TGTGCCAGCAGCCGCGACAGCAATGAGCAGTTCTTC
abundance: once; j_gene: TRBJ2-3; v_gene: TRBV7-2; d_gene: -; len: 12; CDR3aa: CASSPRPDTQYF; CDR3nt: TGTGCCAGCAGCCCCCGGCCAGATACGCAGTATTTT
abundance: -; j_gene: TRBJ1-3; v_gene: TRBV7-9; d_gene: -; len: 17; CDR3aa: CASSLPQRDTGGNTIYF; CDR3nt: TGTGCCAGCAGCTTACCCCAACGGGACACGGGTGGGAACACCATATATTTT
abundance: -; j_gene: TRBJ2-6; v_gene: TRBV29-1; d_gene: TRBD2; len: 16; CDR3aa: CSVDASGSSGANVLTF; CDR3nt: TGCAGCGTTGACGCTAGCGGGAGTTCTGGGGCCAACGTCCTGACTTTC
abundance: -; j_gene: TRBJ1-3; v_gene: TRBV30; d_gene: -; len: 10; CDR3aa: CAWGSGTIYF; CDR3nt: TGTGCCTGGGGATCGGGGACCATATATTTT
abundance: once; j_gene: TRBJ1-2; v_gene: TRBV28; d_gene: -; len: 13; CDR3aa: CASKSGTIYGYTF; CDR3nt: TGTGCCAGCAAATCCGGGACTATCTATGGCTACACCTTC
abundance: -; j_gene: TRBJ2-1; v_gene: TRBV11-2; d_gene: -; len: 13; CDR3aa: CASGAAQYNEQFF; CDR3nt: TGTGCCAGCGGGGCGGCCCAGTACAATGAGCAGTTCTTC
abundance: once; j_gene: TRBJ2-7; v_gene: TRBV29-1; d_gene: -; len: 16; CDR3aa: CSAGGTLPGRPYEQYF; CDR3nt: TGCAGCGCCGGGGGCACACTGCCAGGGCGCCCCTACGAGCAGTACTTC
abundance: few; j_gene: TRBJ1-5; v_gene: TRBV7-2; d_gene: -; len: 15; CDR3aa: CASSLDPDGNQPQHF; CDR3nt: TGTGCCAGCAGCTTGGACCCAGACGGCAATCAGCCCCAGCATTTT
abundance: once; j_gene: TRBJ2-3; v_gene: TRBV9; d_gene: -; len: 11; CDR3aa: CASSVGDTQYF; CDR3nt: TGTGCCAGCAGCGTGGGAGATACGCAGTATTTT
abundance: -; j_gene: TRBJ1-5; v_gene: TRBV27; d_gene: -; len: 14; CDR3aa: CASSFWAGEQPQHF; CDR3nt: TGTGCCAGCAGTTTTTGGGCAGGGGAACAGCCCCAGCATTTT
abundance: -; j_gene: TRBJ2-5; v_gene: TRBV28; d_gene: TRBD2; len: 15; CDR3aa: CASSAGTSGRKTQYF; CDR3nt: TGTGCCAGCAGCGCCGGGACTAGCGGGAGAAAGACCCAGTACTTC
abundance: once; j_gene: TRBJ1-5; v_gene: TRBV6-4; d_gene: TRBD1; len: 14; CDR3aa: CASSPGTGAQPQHF; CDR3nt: TGTGCCAGCAGTCCCGGGACAGGGGCCCAGCCCCAGCATTTT
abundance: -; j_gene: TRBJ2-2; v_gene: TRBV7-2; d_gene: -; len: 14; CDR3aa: CASSLAANTGELFF; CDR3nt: TGTGCCAGCAGCTTAGCGGCCAACACCGGGGAGCTGTTTTTT
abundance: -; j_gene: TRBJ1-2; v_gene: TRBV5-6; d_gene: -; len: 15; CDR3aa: CASSLRQGGGYGYTF; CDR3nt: TGTGCCAGCAGCTTGAGGCAGGGAGGGGGCTATGGCTACACCTTC
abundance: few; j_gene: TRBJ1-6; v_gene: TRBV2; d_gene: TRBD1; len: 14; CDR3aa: CASSDWDRDSPLHF; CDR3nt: TGTGCCAGCAGTGACTGGGACAGAGATTCACCCCTCCACTTT
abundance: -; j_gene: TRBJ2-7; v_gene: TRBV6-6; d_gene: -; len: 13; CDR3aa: CASSYVLAYEQYF; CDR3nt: TGTGCCAGCAGTTATGTCCTAGCCTACGAGCAGTACTTC
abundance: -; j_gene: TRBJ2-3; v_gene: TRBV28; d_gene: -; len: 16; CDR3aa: CASTTLSGTRSDTQYF; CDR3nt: TGTGCCAGCACCACTCTCTCCGGGACTCGATCAGATACGCAGTATTTT
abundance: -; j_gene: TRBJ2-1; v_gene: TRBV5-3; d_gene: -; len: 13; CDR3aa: CAKTLGGANEQFF; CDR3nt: TGTGCTAAGACCCTGGGCGGGGCCAATGAGCAGTTCTTC
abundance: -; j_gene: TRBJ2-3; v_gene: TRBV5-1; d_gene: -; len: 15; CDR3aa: CASSPSRGPTDTQYF; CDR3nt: TGCGCCAGCAGCCCAAGCAGGGGCCCGACAGATACGCAGTATTTT
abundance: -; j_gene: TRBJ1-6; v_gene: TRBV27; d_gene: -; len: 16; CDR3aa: CASSLAGASLNSPLHF; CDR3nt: TGTGCCAGCAGTTTGGCGGGGGCCTCCTTGAATTCACCCCTCCACTTT
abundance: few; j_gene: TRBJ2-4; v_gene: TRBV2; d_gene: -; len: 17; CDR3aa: CASSEGQMVRRENIQYF; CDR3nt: TGTGCCAGCAGTGAAGGCCAAATGGTCCGGCGGGAAAACATTCAGTACTTC
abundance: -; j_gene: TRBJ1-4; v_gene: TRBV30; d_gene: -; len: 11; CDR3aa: CAWSVGEKLFF; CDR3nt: TGTGCCTGGAGCGTGGGTGAAAAACTGTTTTTT
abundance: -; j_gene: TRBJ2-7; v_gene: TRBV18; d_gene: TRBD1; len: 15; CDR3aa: CASSPWDRGYYEQYF; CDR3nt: TGTGCCAGCTCACCATGGGACAGGGGCTACTACGAGCAGTACTTC
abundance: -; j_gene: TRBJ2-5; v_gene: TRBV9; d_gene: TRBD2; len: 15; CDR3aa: CASSVDPGRGETQYF; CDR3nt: TGTGCCAGCAGCGTAGATCCAGGGAGGGGAGAGACCCAGTACTTC
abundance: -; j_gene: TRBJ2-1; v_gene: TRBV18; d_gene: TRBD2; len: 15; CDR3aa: CASSRLAGVYNEQFF; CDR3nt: TGTGCCAGCTCCCGACTAGCGGGGGTCTACAATGAGCAGTTCTTC
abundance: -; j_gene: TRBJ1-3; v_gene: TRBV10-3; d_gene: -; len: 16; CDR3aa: CAISEGSGLLGNTIYF; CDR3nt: TGTGCCATCAGTGAGGGTTCAGGCCTCCTCGGAAACACCATATATTTT
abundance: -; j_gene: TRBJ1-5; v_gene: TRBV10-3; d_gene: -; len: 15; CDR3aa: CAISEGVVSNQPQHF; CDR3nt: TGTGCCATCAGTGAAGGAGTCGTTAGCAATCAGCCCCAGCATTTT
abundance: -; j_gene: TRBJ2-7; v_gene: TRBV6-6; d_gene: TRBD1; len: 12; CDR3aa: CASSRGGDEQYF; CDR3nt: TGTGCCAGCAGCCGAGGGGGCGACGAGCAGTACTTC
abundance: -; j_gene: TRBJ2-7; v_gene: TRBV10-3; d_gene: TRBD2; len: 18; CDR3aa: CAISETTRLAGSSYEQYF; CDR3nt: TGTGCCATCAGTGAGACGACACGACTAGCGGGAAGCTCCTACGAGCAGTACTTC
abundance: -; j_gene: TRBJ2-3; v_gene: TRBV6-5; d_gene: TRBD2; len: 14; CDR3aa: CATTGTSGTDTQYF; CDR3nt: TGTGCCACAACCGGGACTAGCGGAACAGATACGCAGTATTTT
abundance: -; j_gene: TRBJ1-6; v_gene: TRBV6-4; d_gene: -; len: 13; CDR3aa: CASSLDRDSPLHF; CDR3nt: TGTGCCAGCAGCCTCGACCGCGATTCACCCCTCCACTTT
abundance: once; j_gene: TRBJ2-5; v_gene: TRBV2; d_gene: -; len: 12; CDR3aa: CASSDGPWTQYF; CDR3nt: TGTGCCAGCAGTGACGGCCCGTGGACCCAGTACTTC